One and the same sample provided the 3 T cell receptor beta chains below, sequenced in a study of T-cell reconstitution after alpha-beta-depleted transplantation in children. Library preparation (for TCRbeta) was performed with unique molecular identifiers. One entry per CDR3 protein results from TCRdb running MiXCR on the PCR reads. The sample contains about 74,000 distinct CDR3 sequences, roughly 14% of which appear only once. Source: PBMCs, mostly from graft donor cells, taken 180 days after TCRalphabeta/CD19-depleted stem cell transplant. The origin of the receptors is a male patient aged 2 to 9 who had a stem cell transplant for acute lymphoblastic leukemia, so the T cells may come from the graft donor.

This clonotype appeared many times. This sequence joins TRBV20-1 and TRBJ1-5, with TRBD1 matching 7 bases. Germline CDR1 and CDR2: DFQATT and SNEGSKA (reference sequence). V was pared by 3 bases and J by 2 bases, with 4 bases of the junction left unmatched. The CDR3 is 14 residues long. The CDR3 coding sequence is TGCAGTGCTAGGCGACAGGGAGGCAATCAGCCCCAGCATTTT. Amino acid sequence: CSARRQGGNQPQHF.

This clonotype was recorded at least ten times. The rearrangement uses TRBV12-3 or TRBV12-4 and TRBJ2-4; D gene unclear. This CDR3 spans 14 amino acids. V lost 3 bases to trimming and J lost 6 bases, with 12 bases between them. Here the CDR3 reads CASSFKSTLNIQYF. CDR3 sequence (DNA): TGTGCCAGCAGTTTTAAGTCAACCCTAAACATTCAGTACTTC.

This clonotype was observed a handful of times. This sequence joins TRBV5-1 and TRBJ1-2, with a possible D match to TRBD1 (5 bases). The CDR3 totals 14 residues. The V and J ends lost 7 bases and 4 bases respectively, with 17 bases between them. Germline V gene sequence: CDR1 SGHRS, CDR2 YFSETQ. DNA of the CDR3: TGCGCCAGCTCCCTAGGGGATCGTGGCTATGGCTACACCTTC. This sequence encodes CASSLGDRGYGYTF.